The 31 T cell receptor beta chains presented below share a single source sample, sequenced in a study of T cells in Graves' hyperthyroidism and ophthalmopathy. Regions amplified from RNA transcripts were the TCR beta CDR3 regions. In the first-round RT-PCR of the TCR CDR3, the HTBI primer set was used. TCRdb itself ran the multiplex PCR reads through MiXCR, one entry per CDR3 protein. The sample records approximately 560,000 distinct CDR3 sequences, 15% to 18% being singletons. Input material: blood. These receptor sequences come from a woman aged 25 to 39 with Graves' hyperthyroidism.

This clonotype has a handful of counts. DNA of the CDR3: TGTGCCAGTAGTACCGGACTAGCGGCCACAGATACGCAGTATTTT. Its protein is CASSTGLAATDTQYF. The rearrangement links TRBV19 to TRBJ2-3; the match to TRBD2 covers 10 bases. The J segment lost 2 bases and the V segment lost 4 bases, leaving 3 bases of the junction unmatched. Looked up from germline, CDR1 is LNHDA and CDR2 is SQIVND (reference sequence). The CDR3 length is 15 residues.

At least ten counts were recorded for this clonotype. This rearrangement joins TRBV7-9 to TRBJ1-4, with D unclear. Germline CDR1 is SEHNR and CDR2 is FQNEAQ (reference sequence). The CDR3 runs to 14 residues. V lost 2 bases and J 1 base, leaving 5 bases between the germline ends. CDR3 nucleotide sequence: TGTGCCAGCAGCTTAACGCAAACTAATGAAAAACTGTTTTTT. It translates to CASSLTQTNEKLFF.

This clonotype was observed at least ten times. The chain joins TRBV7-9 to TRBJ2-7; D call uncertain. V lost 5 bases, J lost 6 bases, and 8 bases lay in between. The CDR3 spans 11 residues. Germline V gene sequence: CDR1 SEHNR, CDR2 FQNEAQ (reference sequence). The CDR3 region is CASSPSVEQYF. The CDR3 bases are TGTGCCAGCAGCCCCTCGGTCGAGCAGTACTTC.

Points on this clonotype: A much larger clone sits a single nucleotide away, making a read error possible. The chain couples TRBV6-1 to TRBJ2-3, with 11 positions matching TRBD2. The CDR3 is 17 residues long. The germline V gene encodes CDR1 MNHNS and CDR2 SASEGT. Losses at the gene ends were 8 bases for V and 2 bases for J; bases not matched to a gene: 12. The CDR3 sequence: CASLGTSGDLNTDTQYF. Here the CDR3 DNA reads TGTGCCAGCCTCGGGACTAGCGGTGACCTTAACACAGATACGCAGTATTTT.

This clonotype was counted ten times or more. The chain is built from TRBV28 and TRBJ2-4; 8 bases are shared with TRBD1. This CDR3 has 13 residues. In germline, CDR1 is MDHEN, CDR2 SYDVKM. Unmatched junction bases numbered 2, after V lost 6 bases and J lost 4 bases. Written as DNA, the CDR3 is TGTGCCAGCAGAGGACAGGGAAAAAACATTCAGTACTTC. This translates into CASRGQGKNIQYF.

Regarding this clonotype: This may be a read error: a much more frequent sequence differs by one nucleotide. The CDR3 does not end in the conserved phenylalanine or tryptophan, so this is likely a read error. This chain uses TRBV20-1 with TRBJ2-5, with D possibly matching TRBD1 (6 bases). This CDR3 is built from 15 residues. Trimming shortened V by 3 bases and J by 5 bases, and 19 bases separated the two germline ends. Looked up from germline, CDR1 is DFQATT and CDR2 is SNEGSKA (reference sequence). Here the CDR3 reads CSARRVAGAGETQYL. The DNA for the CDR3 is TGCAGTGCTAGGAGAGTGGCAGGGGCCGGCGAGACCCAGTACTTG.

This clonotype was counted many times. This chain joins TRBV30 and TRBJ1-5; tentative D call: TRBD1 (6 bases). CDR1 and CDR2 (germline): GTSNPN, SVGIG (reference sequence). The CDR3 covers 13 residues. Trimming cost V 4 bases and J 7 bases, with 14 bases left between them. The CDR3 bases are TGTGCCTGGAATCGGGGGCCCGGGCAGCCCCAGCATTTT. The encoded protein is CAWNRGPGQPQHF.

This clonotype was counted between two and nine times. The chain carries TRBV19 and TRBJ2-7, with 9 nucleotides matching TRBD1. Trimming cost V 2 bases and J 3 bases; bases outside gene matches: 2. From germline, CDR1 is LNHDA and CDR2 SQIVND (reference sequence). This CDR3 is 14 amino acids long. CDR3 sequence: CASSITGGDYEQYF. In nucleotides, the CDR3 is TGTGCCAGTAGTATAACAGGGGGCGACTACGAGCAGTACTTC.

This clonotype has ten or more counts. The chain recombines TRBV27 with TRBJ2-3; D remains ambiguous. Germline assignment: CDR1 MNHEY and CDR2 SMNVEV (reference sequence). V lost 5 bases and J lost 0, with 6 bases in between. This CDR3 has 13 residues. CDR3 loop: CASSIQSTDTQYF. CDR3 sequence (DNA): TGTGCCAGCAGTATACAGAGCACAGATACGCAGTATTTT.

This clonotype was recorded at least ten times. J is TRBJ1-2 and V is TRBV11-2; D call uncertain. This CDR3 spans 14 amino acids. CDR1 is SGHAT, CDR2 FQNNGV, per germline. V shed 1 base and J shed 7 bases, with 13 bases lying between them. CDR3 nucleotides: TGTGCCAGCAGCTTAGCCCTGTTCGGGAGTGGCTACACCTTC. Translation: CASSLALFGSGYTF.

As to this clonotype: A much bigger clone sits one base away, suggesting this may be a read error. This chain uses TRBV12-5 with TRBJ2-7; tentatively, D is TRBD1 or TRBD2 (5 bases each). This CDR3 spans 13 amino acids. Germline assignment: CDR1 LGHNT and CDR2 FRNRAP. The CDR3 spells CAGGFSRGYEQYF. CDR3 nucleotide sequence: TGTGCTGGTGGTTTCTCGAGGGGCTACGAGCAGTACTTC.

This chain uses TRBV20-1 with TRBJ2-3, with 10 bases lining up with TRBD1. This CDR3 is 14 amino acids long. Germline trimming cut 5 bases from V and 6 bases from J; bases unmatched to any gene: 8. Germline V gives CDR1 DFQATT, CDR2 SNEGSKA (reference sequence). The CDR3 DNA reads as TGCAGTGCTCATGGGACAGGGGAATGGGATACGCAGTATTTT. Translation: CSAHGTGEWDTQYF.

This clonotype was recorded at least ten times. The V and J genes are TRBV10-3 and TRBJ1-1; 10 bases agree with TRBD1. Unmatched junction bases numbered 8, after V lost 2 bases and J lost 8 bases. Germline V gene sequence: CDR1 ENHRY, CDR2 SYGVKD. The CDR3 totals 15 residues. The CDR3 is CAISEMTGGAAEAFF. The CDR3 nucleotides are TGTGCCATCAGTGAGATGACAGGGGGCGCGGCAGAAGCTTTCTTT.

This clonotype was seen more than once but under ten times. V is TRBV27 and J is TRBJ1-4; no clear D gene. The CDR3 sequence is 14 residues long. Germline V gives CDR1 MNHEY, CDR2 SMNVEV (reference sequence). V was clipped by 2 bases and J by 7 bases, with 11 bases between them. CDR3 region: CASSLKVPGEKLFF. DNA of the CDR3: TGTGCCAGCAGTTTAAAGGTTCCGGGTGAAAAACTGTTTTTT.

This clonotype has at least ten counts. The chain carries TRBV2 and TRBJ2-3; D is tentatively TRBD1 or TRBD2 (6 bases each). The CDR3 is 14 amino acids. V lost 2 bases, J lost 4 bases, and 10 bases lay in between. Germline-derived CDR1 and CDR2 are SNHLY and FYNNEI. CDR3 in DNA: TGTGCCAGCAGTGAACAGGGGACTTCAGATACGCAGTATTTT. Translated, it gives CASSEQGTSDTQYF.

The J gene is TRBJ1-2, the V gene TRBV6-1, with a tentative D call TRBD1 (6 bases). This CDR3 has 12 residues. Deletions cut 8 bases from V and 7 bases from J, with 14 bases between. Germline values: CDR1 MNHNS, CDR2 SASEGT. CDR3 protein: CASSQGLGGYTF. DNA of the CDR3: TGTGCCAGCTCGCAGGGGCTCGGTGGCTACACCTTC.

This clonotype was detected ten times or more. The chain combines TRBV20-1 with TRBJ1-2; D unclear. V lost 5 bases to trimming and J lost 2 bases, with 12 bases between them. Germline V CDR1 and CDR2: DFQATT, SNEGSKA (reference sequence). CDR3 length equals 13 residues. CDR3 sequence reads: CSAPPGGNYGYTF. The CDR3 bases are TGCAGTGCTCCCCCGGGAGGCAACTATGGCTACACCTTC.

This clonotype occurred many times. DNA for the CDR3: TGTGCCAGCAGTTCGGGACTAGCGGGATACACAGATACGCAGTATTTT. Its protein product is CASSSGLAGYTDTQYF. The chain has TRBV28 and TRBJ2-3; 13 nucleotides align to TRBD2. This CDR3 has 16 residues. The ends lost 4 bases at V and 2 bases at J; junction bases unmatched: 3. Germline assignment: CDR1 MDHEN and CDR2 SYDVKM.

The J gene is TRBJ2-5, the V gene TRBV5-1; 9 positions agree with TRBD1. Germline-derived CDR1 and CDR2 are SGHRS and YFSETQ. The J segment lost 4 bases and the V segment lost 0 bases, leaving 10 bases of the junction unmatched. CDR3 length: 17 amino acids. The CDR3, as DNA: TGCGCCAGCAGCTTGGGAGTTTTTGGGACAGGGAGAGAGACCCAGTACTTC. Residues: CASSLGVFGTGRETQYF.

This clonotype has a handful of counts. The chain couples TRBV19 to TRBJ2-1; D not resolved. This CDR3 contains 12 residues. The germline V gene encodes CDR1 LNHDA and CDR2 SQIVND (reference sequence). Trimming pared 5 bases from V and 4 bases from J, leaving 6 bases between. CDR3 sequence (DNA): TGTGCCAGTAGTGTCCCTTACAATGAGCAGTTCTTC. Protein: CASSVPYNEQFF.

This clonotype has at least ten counts. This chain connects TRBV11-1 to TRBJ2-3; perhaps TRBD2 as D (6 bases). V was shortened by 5 bases and J by 2 bases, with 14 bases between the two germline ends. CDR1 and CDR2 (germline): SGHAT, FQDESV (reference sequence). The CDR3 runs to 15 residues. The CDR3 sequence is CASSLSRRDTDTQYF. The CDR3 bases are TGTGCCAGCAGCCTTAGTCGGAGGGACACAGATACGCAGTATTTT. The whole variable domain, filled in from reference TRBV11-1 and TRBJ2-3, reads EAEVAQSPRYKITEKSQAVAFWCDPISGHATLYWYRQILGQGPELLVQFQDESVVDDSQLPKDRFSAERLKGVDSTLKIQPAELGDSAMYLCASSLSRRDTDTQYFGPGTRLTVL.

The chain combines TRBV7-3 with TRBJ2-1; 7 bases line up with TRBD2. The V and J ends lost 4 bases and 4 bases, in that order; junction bases with no gene match: 7. Germline CDR1 reads SGHTA; CDR2 reads FQGTGA. The CDR3 extends over 15 amino acids. As DNA, the CDR3 is TGTGCCAGCAGCTACTCTAGCGGCGTGTACAATGAGCAGTTCTTC. It is translated as CASSYSSGVYNEQFF.

This clonotype came up many times. The V gene is TRBV7-3, the J gene TRBJ1-6; a possible D gene is TRBD1 (5 bases). The V end lost 5 bases, the J end lost 13 bases, and 15 bases lay between the germline ends. Germline V gene data show CDR1 as SGHTA and CDR2 as FQGTGA. The CDR3 contains 13 residues. The CDR3 sequence: CASSRGPPSPLHF. The CDR3 DNA reads TGTGCCAGCAGCCGGGGACCGCCGTCGCCCCTCCACTTT.

V gene TRBV27 combines with J gene TRBJ2-5, with D uncertain. Germline-derived CDR1 and CDR2 are MNHEY and SMNVEV (reference sequence). V lost 6 bases, J lost 3 bases, and 11 bases lay in between. This CDR3 spans 13 amino acids. CDR3 amino acids: CASSYGRKETQYF. The DNA of the CDR3 is TGTGCCAGCAGCTACGGCAGAAAAGAGACCCAGTACTTC.

This clonotype was detected ten times or more. This sequence joins TRBV7-2 and TRBJ1-3; the D gene is possibly TRBD1 (6 bases). Trimming removed 1 base from V and 0 bases from J, with 10 bases in between. Germline V gene sequence: CDR1 SGHTA, CDR2 FQGNSA. CDR3 length equals 16 residues. The chain's CDR3 is CASSLVTGASGNTIYF. The CDR3 nucleotides read TGTGCCAGCAGCTTAGTAACGGGGGCCTCTGGAAACACCATATATTTT.

There are a few counts of this clonotype. V gene TRBV20-1 combines with J gene TRBJ2-6, with D unclear. V dropped 3 bases and J dropped 5 bases, with 5 bases sitting between them. CDR1 and CDR2 (germline): DFQATT, SNEGSKA (reference sequence). The CDR3 is 12 residues long. Written as DNA, the CDR3 is TGCAGTGCTAGGTCTAGGGCCAACGTCCTGACTTTC. Amino acid sequence: CSARSRANVLTF.

The chain carries TRBV19 and TRBJ2-4; D is possibly TRBD2 (7 bases). With 6 bases removed from V and 5 bases from J, the gap between germline ends came to 11 bases. CDR3 length: 13 residues. Germline CDR1 and CDR2: LNHDA and SQIVND (reference sequence). The CDR3 loop reads CASRMRGQNIQYF. The CDR3 nucleotides are TGTGCCAGTAGGATGCGGGGGCAAAACATTCAGTACTTC.

This clonotype has only one observation. This chain connects TRBV6-1 to TRBJ1-3; 7 positions match TRBD1. This CDR3 spans 16 amino acids. V shed 5 bases, J shed 1 base, and the junction held 8 bases outside the gene matches. Germline-derived CDR1 and CDR2 are MNHNS and SASEGT. This chain's CDR3 is CASSRAQGNSGNTIYF. The DNA for the CDR3 is TGTGCCAGCAGTCGCGCACAGGGGAATTCTGGAAACACCATATATTTT.

Points on this clonotype: The CDR3 end shows no conserved phenylalanine or tryptophan, and so a read error is likely. V gene TRBV6-1 combines with J gene TRBJ2-7, with D maybe TRBD2 (6 bases). V was trimmed by 2 bases and J by 7 bases, leaving 12 bases between them. Germline CDR1 MNHNS, CDR2 SASEGT. The CDR3 runs to 13 residues. CDR3 nucleotides: TGTGCCAGCAGTGAAACGGGGCGGGATGAGCAGTACCTC. Its translation: CASSETGRDEQYL.

The rearrangement uses TRBV14 and TRBJ2-1, with 7 positions matching TRBD2. In germline, CDR1 is SGHDN, CDR2 FVKESK. The CDR3 has 15 amino acids. V was pared by 0 bases and J by 8 bases, with 7 bases of the junction left unmatched. This CDR3 is CASSQEAGVIYEQFF. CDR3 DNA sequence: TGTGCCAGCAGCCAAGAGGCGGGAGTAATCTATGAGCAGTTCTTC.

This clonotype was found many times. This sequence joins TRBV6-2 or TRBV6-3 and TRBJ2-1; 10 bases agree with TRBD2. The V segment lost 6 bases and the J segment 2 bases; nucleotides outside the gene matches: 10. Germline-derived CDR1 and CDR2 are MNHEY and SVGEGT. This CDR3 spans 17 amino acids. CDR3 DNA sequence: TGTGCCAGCAGACACCACCCCACTAGCGGGACCTACAATGAGCAGTTCTTC. Translating it yields CASRHHPTSGTYNEQFF.